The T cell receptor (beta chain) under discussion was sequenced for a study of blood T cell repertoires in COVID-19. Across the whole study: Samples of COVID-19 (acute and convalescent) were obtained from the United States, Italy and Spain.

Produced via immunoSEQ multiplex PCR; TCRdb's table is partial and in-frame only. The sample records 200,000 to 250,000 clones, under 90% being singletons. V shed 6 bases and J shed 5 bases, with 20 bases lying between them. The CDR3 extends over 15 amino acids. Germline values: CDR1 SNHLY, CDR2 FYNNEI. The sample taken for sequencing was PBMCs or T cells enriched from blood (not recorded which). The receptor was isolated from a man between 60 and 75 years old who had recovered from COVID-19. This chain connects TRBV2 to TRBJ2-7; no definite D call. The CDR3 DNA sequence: TGTGCCAGCAGGCCTACTACCCGAACGGCTCACGAGCAGTACTTC. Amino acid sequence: CASRPTTRTAHEQYF.